The present T cell receptor (beta chain) was sequenced within a study of cytotoxic CD8 clonotypes in ibrutinib-treated CLL. The sample holds one count of this clone. The repertoire was sequenced with immunoSEQ multiplex PCR; TCRdb's copy has only in-frame clones and lacks some. The repertoire has 150,000 or so clones, about 88% of them found once; the top ten carry approximately 2.9%. The CDR3 extends over 13 amino acids. CDR1 SGHVS and CDR2 FQNEAQ come from the germline V gene. Trimming cost V 1 base and J 9 bases, with 10 bases left between them. The clonotype was recovered from a human donor with chronic lymphocytic leukemia. Source: PBMCs, taken at disease progression, from a patient treated with ibrutinib. The chain combines TRBV7-8 with TRBJ2-1; weak D call: TRBD1 (6 bases). DNA of the CDR3: TGTGCCAGCAGCTTAGTGGGCAGGGGTGAGCAGTTCTTC. Encoded protein: CASSLVGRGEQFF.